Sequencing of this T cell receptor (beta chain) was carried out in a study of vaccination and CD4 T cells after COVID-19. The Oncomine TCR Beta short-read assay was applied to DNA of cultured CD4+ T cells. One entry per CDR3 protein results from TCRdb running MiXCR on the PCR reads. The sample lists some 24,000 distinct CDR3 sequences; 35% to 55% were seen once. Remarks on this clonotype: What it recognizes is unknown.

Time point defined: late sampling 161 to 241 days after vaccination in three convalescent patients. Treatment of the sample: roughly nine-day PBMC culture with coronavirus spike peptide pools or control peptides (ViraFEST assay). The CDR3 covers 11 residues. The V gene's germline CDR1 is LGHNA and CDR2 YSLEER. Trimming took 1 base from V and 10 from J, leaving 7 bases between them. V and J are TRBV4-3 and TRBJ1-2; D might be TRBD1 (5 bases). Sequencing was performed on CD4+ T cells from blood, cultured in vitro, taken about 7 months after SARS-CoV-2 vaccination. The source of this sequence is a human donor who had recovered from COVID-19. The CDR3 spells CASSQGGTYTF. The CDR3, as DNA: TGCGCCAGCAGCCAAGGAGGGACCTACACCTTC.